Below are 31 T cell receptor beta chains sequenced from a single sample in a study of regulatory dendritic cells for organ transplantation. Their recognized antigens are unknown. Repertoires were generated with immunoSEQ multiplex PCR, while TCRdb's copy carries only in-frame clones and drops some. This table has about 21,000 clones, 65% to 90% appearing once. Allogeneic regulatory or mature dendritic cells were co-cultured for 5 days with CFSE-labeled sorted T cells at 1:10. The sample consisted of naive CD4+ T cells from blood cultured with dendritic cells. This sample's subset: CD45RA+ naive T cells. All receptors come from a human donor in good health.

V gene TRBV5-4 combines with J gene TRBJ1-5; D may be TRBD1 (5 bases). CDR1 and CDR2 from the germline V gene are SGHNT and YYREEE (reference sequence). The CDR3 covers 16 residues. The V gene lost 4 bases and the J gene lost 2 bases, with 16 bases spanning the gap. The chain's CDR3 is CASSQGVRVGNQPQHF. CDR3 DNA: TGTGCCAGCAGCCAAGGCGTCAGGGTGGGCAATCAGCCCCAGCATTTT.

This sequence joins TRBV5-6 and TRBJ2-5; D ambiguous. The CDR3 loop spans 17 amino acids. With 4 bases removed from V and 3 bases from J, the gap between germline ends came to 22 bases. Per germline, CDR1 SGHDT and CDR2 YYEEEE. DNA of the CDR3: TGTGCCAGCAGCCTGCCTCCCTCAGCAGGAGCTAAAGAGACCCAGTACTTC. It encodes CASSLPPSAGAKETQYF.

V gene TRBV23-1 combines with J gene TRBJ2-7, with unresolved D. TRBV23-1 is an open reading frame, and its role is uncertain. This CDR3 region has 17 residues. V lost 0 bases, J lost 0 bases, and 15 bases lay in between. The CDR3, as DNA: TGCGCCAGCAGTCAATCGTCGGAAGGGCTCCTCTCCTACGAGCAGTACTTC. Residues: CASSQSSEGLLSYEQYF.

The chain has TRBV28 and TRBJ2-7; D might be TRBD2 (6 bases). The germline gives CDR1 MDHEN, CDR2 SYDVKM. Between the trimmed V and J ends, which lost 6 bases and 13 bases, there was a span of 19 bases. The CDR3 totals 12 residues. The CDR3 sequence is CASRGEAHRYYF. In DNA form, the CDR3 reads TGTGCCAGCAGGGGGGAGGCCCATCGGTACTACTTC. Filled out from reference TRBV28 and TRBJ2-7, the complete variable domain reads DVKVTQSSRYLVKRTGEKVFLECVQDMDHENMFWYRQDPGLGLRLIYFSYDVKMKEKGDIPEGYSVSREKKERFSLILESASTNQTSMYLCASRGEAHRYYFGPGTRLTVT.

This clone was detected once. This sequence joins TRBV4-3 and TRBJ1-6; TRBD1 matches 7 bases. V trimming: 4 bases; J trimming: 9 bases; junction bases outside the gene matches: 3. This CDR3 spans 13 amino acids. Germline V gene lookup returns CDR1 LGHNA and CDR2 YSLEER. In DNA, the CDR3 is TGCGCCAGCAGCCTCAGGGGGTCTTCACCCCTCCACTTT. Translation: CASSLRGSSPLHF.

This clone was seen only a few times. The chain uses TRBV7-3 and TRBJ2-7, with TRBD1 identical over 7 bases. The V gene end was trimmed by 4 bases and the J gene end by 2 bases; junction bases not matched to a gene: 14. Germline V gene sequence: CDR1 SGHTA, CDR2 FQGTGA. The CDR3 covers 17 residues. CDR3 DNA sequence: TGTGCCAGCAGCTCCTCAACAGGGGCCCTGGGGACCTACGAGCAGTACTTC. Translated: CASSSSTGALGTYEQYF.

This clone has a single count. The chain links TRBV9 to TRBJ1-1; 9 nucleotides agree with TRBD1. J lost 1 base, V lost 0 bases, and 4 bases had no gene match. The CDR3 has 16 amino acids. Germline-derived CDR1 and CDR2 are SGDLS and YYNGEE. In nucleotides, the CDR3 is TGTGCCAGCAGCGTAGCCCGGGACAGGGAGAACACTGAAGCTTTCTTT. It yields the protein CASSVARDRENTEAFF.

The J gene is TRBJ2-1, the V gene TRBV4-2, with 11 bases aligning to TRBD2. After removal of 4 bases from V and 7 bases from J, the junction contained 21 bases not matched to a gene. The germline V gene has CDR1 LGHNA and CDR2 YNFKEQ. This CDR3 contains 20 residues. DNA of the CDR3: TGTGCCAGCAGCCGAGGGGTAGATAGCGGGAGGGCCCAGGGGACGAATGAGCAGTTCTTC. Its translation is CASSRGVDSGRAQGTNEQFF.

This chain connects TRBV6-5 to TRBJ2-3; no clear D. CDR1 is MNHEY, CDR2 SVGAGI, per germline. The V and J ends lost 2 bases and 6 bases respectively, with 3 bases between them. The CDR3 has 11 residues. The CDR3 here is CASSYVDTQYF. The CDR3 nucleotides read TGTGCCAGCAGTTACGTGGATACGCAGTATTTT.

In nucleotides, the CDR3 is TGTGCCAGCAGCTTAGGGGTCGGGAATGAGCAGTTCTTC. This encodes CASSLGVGNEQFF. V usage is TRBV7-2 and J usage is TRBJ2-1; no firm D call. V shed 1 base and J shed 7 bases, with 8 bases lying between them. This CDR3 comprises 13 residues. CDR1 SGHTA and CDR2 FQGNSA come from the germline V gene.

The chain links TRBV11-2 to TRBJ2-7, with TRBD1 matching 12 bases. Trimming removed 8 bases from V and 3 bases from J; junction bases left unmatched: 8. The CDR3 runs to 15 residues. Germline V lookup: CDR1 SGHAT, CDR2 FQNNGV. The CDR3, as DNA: TGTGCCAGCGGACACCGGGACAGGGGGCACTACGAGCAGTACTTC. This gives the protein CASGHRDRGHYEQYF.

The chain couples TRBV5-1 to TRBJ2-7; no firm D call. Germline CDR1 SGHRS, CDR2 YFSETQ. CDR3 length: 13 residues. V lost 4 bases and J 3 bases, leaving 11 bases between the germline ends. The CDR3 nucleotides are TGCGCCAGCAGCCAAGACAATTTCTACGAGCAGTACTTC. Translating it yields CASSQDNFYEQYF.

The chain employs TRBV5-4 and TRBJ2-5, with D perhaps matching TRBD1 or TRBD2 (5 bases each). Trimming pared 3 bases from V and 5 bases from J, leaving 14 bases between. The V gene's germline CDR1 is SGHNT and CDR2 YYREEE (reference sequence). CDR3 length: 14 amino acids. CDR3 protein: CASSSSTGRETQYF. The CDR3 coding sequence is TGTGCCAGCAGCTCCTCGACGGGGCGGGAGACCCAGTACTTC.

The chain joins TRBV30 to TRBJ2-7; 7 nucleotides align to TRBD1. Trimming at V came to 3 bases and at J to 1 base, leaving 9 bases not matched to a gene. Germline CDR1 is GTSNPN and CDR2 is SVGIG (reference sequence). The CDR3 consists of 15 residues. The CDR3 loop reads CAWRAKTGDSYEQYF. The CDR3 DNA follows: TGTGCCTGGAGGGCTAAAACAGGGGATTCCTACGAGCAGTACTTC.

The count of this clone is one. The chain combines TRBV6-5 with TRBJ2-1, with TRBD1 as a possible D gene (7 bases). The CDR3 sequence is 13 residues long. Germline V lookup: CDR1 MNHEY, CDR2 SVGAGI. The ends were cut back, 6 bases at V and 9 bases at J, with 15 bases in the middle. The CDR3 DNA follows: TGTGCCAGCAGATACCGACAGGGAGGTGAGCAGTTCTTC. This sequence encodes CASRYRQGGEQFF.

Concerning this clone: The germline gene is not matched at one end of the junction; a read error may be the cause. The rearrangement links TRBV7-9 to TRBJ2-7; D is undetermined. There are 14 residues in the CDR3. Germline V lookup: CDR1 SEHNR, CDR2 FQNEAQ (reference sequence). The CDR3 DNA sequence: TGTGCCAGCAGCTTAGGTGGTAGCTTGTTGGGGTCGGACTTC. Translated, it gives CASSLGGSLLGSDF.

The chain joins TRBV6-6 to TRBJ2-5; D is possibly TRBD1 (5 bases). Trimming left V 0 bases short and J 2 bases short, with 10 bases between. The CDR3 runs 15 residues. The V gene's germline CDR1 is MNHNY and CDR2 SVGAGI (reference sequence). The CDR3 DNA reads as TGTGCCAGCAGTTACTCGTACACAGGACAAGAGACCCAGTACTTC. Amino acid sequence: CASSYSYTGQETQYF.

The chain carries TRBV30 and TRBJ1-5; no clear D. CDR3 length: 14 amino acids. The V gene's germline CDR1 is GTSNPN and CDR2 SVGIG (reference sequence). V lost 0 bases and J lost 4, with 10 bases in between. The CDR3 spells CAWSVLSGNQPQHF. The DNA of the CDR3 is TGTGCCTGGAGTGTACTAAGTGGGAATCAGCCCCAGCATTTT.

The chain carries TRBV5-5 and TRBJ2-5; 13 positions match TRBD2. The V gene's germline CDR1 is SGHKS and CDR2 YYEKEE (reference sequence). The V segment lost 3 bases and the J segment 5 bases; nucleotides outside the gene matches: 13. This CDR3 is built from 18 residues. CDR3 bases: TGTGCCAGCAGCTCCAGACTAGCGGGGGGAACTTTATGGGAGACCCAGTACTTC. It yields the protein CASSSRLAGGTLWETQYF. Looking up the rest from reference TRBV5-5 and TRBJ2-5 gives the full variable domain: DAGVTQSPTHLIKTRGQQVTLRCSPISGHKSVSWYQQVLGQGPQFIFQYYEKEERGRGNFPDRFSARQFPNYSSELNVNALLLGDSALYLCASSSRLAGGTLWETQYFGPGTRLLVL.

The CDR3 sequence: CSARLNTEAFF. CDR3 nucleotides: TGCAGTGCTAGGCTGAACACTGAAGCTTTCTTT. The genes are TRBV20-1 and TRBJ1-1; no clear D. The CDR3 consists of 11 residues. Trimming shortened V by 3 bases and J by 0 bases, and 2 bases separated the two germline ends. Germline V gene lookup returns CDR1 DFQATT and CDR2 SNEGSKA (reference sequence).

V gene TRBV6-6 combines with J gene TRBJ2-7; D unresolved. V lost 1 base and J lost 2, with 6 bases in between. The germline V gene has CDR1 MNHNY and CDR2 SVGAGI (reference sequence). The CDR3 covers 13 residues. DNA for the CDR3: TGTGCCAGCAGTTACTGGCTCCCCTACGAGCAGTACTTC. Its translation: CASSYWLPYEQYF.

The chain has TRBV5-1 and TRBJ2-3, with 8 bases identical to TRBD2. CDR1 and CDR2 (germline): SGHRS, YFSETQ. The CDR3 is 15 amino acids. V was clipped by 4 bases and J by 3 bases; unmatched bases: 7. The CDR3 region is CASSLRGLGTDTQYF. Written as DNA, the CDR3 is TGCGCCAGCAGCCTGCGGGGACTAGGTACAGATACGCAGTATTTT.

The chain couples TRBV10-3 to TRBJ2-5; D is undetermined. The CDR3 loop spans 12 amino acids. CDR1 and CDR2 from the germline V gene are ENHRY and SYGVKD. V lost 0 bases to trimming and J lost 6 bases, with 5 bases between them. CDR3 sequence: CAISESAQTQYF. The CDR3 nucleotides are TGTGCCATCAGTGAGTCCGCACAGACCCAGTACTTC.

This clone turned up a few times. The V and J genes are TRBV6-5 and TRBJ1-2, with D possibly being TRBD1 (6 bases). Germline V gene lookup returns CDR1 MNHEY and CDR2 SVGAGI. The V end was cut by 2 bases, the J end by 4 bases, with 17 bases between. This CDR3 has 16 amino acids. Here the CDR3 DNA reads TGTGCCAGCAGTTACGACGGGGGCCCGGCGAGCTATGGCTACACCTTC. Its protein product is CASSYDGGPASYGYTF.

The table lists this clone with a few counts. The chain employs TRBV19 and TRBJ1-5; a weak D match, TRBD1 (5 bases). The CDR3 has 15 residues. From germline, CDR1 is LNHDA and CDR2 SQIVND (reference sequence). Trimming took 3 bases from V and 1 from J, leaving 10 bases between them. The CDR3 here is CASSMGTWSNQPQHF. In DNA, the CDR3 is TGTGCCAGTAGTATGGGGACCTGGAGCAATCAGCCCCAGCATTTT. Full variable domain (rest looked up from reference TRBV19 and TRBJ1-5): DGGITQSPKYLFRKEGQNVTLSCEQNLNHDAMYWYRQDPGQGLRLIYYSQIVNDFQKGDIAEGYSVSREKKESFPLTVTSAQKNPTAFYLCASSMGTWSNQPQHFGDGTRLSIL.

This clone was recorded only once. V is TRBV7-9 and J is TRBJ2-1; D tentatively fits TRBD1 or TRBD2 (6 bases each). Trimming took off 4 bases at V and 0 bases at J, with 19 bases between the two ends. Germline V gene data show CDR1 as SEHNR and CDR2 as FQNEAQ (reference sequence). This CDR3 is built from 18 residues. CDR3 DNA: TGTGCCAGCAGCTCGGGAGTTTTAGGGGGAAGCTCCTACAATGAGCAGTTCTTC. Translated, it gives CASSSGVLGGSSYNEQFF.

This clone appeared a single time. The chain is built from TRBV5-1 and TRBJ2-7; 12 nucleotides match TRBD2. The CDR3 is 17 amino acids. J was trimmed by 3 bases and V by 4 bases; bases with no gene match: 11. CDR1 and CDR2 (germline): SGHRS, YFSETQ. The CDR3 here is CASSPLAGGPRGYEQYF. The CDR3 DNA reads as TGCGCCAGCAGCCCCCTAGCGGGAGGGCCCCGGGGCTACGAGCAGTACTTC.

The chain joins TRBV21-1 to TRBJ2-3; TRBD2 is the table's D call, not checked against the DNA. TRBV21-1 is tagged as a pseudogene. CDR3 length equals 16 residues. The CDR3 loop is CASSKRDLDSTDTQYF. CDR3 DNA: TGTGCCAGCAGCAAAAGGGACTTGGACAGCACAGATACGCAGTATTTT.

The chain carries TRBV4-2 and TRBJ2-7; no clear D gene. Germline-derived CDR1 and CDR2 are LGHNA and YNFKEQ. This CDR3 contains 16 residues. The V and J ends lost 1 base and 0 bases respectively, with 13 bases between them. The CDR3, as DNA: TGTGCCAGCAGCCAAGTGTACAGCAGAAACTCCTACGAGCAGTACTTC. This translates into CASSQVYSRNSYEQYF.

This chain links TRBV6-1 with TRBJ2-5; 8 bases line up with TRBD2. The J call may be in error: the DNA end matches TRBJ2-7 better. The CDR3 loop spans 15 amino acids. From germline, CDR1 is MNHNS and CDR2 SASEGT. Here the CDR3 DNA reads TGTGCCAGCAGTGGCCCGGGACTAGGGTCTTTCGAGCAGTACTTC. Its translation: CASSGPGLGSFEQYF.

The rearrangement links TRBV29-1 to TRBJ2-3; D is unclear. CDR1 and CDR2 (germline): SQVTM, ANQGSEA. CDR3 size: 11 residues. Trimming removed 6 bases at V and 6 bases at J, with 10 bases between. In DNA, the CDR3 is TGCAGCGTCCCGTGGATTGATACGCAGTATTTT. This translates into CSVPWIDTQYF.